One and the same sample provided the 10 T cell receptor beta chains below, sequenced in a study of T cell clusters in autoimmune cytopenias. TRB rearrangements were amplified by touch-down multiplex PCR with mixed TRB-A/B primers. TCRdb re-analyzed the multiplex PCR reads; it lists each CDR3 protein once, without DNA. There are 4,200 or so distinct CDR3 sequences in the sample, with around 20% held by the top ten. TRB was amplified from roughly 250 ng of peripheral blood genomic DNA per sample. The sample was also reused in another study, on T cell repertoires in aging, cancer and after chemotherapy.

Sequencing used peripheral blood. These receptor sequences come from a human donor in good health.

The chain has TRBV5-1 and TRBJ2-7. The CDR3 has 14 residues. Germline values: CDR1 SGHRS, CDR2 YFSETQ. This chain's CDR3 is CASSLPLAGGEQYF.

The CDR3: CASSEPLLAGGDTQYF. The chain carries TRBV10-2 and TRBJ2-3; TCRdb proposes TRBD1, but this gene call is untestable without DNA. Germline CDR1 reads WSHSY; CDR2 reads SAAADI. This CDR3 is built from 16 residues.

This clonotype shows up as medium-sized by frequency. The chain uses TRBV13 and TRBJ1-2. There are 15 residues in the CDR3. Per the germline V gene, CDR1 is PRHDT and CDR2 is FYEKMQ (reference sequence). The CDR3 spells CASSSGTEWAYGYTF.

Frequency places this clonotype as medium-sized. The rearrangement joins TRBV13 to TRBJ2-3; lacking DNA, the TRBD2 call made by TCRdb goes unchecked. The CDR3 totals 18 residues. Germline V gene lookup returns CDR1 PRHDT and CDR2 FYEKMQ (reference sequence). The CDR3 is CASSQAGGSSGGTDTQYF. Combining the CDR3 with reference TRBV13 and TRBJ2-3 gives the whole variable domain AAGVIQSPRHLIKEKRETATLKCYPIPRHDTVYWYQQGPGQDPQFLISFYEKMQSDKGSIPDRFSAQQFSDYHSELNMSSLELGDSALYFCASSQAGGSSGGTDTQYFGPGTRLTVL.

This clonotype is identified as medium-sized from frequency. The V and J genes are TRBV29-1 and TRBJ2-5; TCRdb outputs TRBD2, but without DNA this stays unchecked. CDR1 SQVTM and CDR2 ANQGSEA come from the germline V gene. The CDR3 loop spans 14 amino acids. The CDR3 sequence: CSVPTSGGLETQYF.

The V gene is TRBV12-3 or TRBV12-4, the J gene TRBJ1-1; the TCRdb call, TRBD1, lacks DNA for checking. The CDR3 sequence is 15 residues long. The CDR3 loop is CASTPSDGRGTEAFF.

The chain has TRBV6-1 and TRBJ2-5; TCRdb lists TRBD1, though no DNA is available to test this call. Germline V gene lookup returns CDR1 MNHNS and CDR2 SASEGT. This CDR3 has 15 amino acids. The CDR3 here is CASSSDRGREETQYF.

Considering frequency, this clonotype is medium-sized. This chain uses TRBV7-6 with TRBJ1-1; TCRdb's D gene call, TRBD1, goes unchecked for lack of DNA. This CDR3 contains 15 residues. Germline CDR1 is SGHVS and CDR2 is FNYEAQ. CDR3 sequence: CASRQNYRMNTEAFF. The full variable domain, its missing parts supplied by reference TRBV7-6 and TRBJ1-1, is GAGVSQSPRYKVTKRGQDVALRCDPISGHVSLYWYRQALGQGPEFLTYFNYEAQQDKSGLPNDRFSAERPEGSISTLTIQRTEQRDSAMYRCASRQNYRMNTEAFFGQGTRLTVV.

The chain links TRBV12-3 or TRBV12-4 to TRBJ2-1; there is no DNA to check the TCRdb D call of TRBD1. The CDR3 extends over 15 amino acids. This chain's CDR3 is CASSLSGGAFNEQFF.

This clonotype counts as medium-sized (0.01 to 0.1%) by frequency. V gene TRBV19 combines with J gene TRBJ1-4; the TCRdb call, TRBD1, lacks DNA for checking. This CDR3 comprises 16 residues. Germline CDR1 LNHDA, CDR2 SQIVND (reference sequence). This CDR3 reads CASSHDGREENEKLFF.